This TCR beta chain was captured in a study of post-analysis software for immune sequencing data. Across the whole study: Patients had relapsing-remitting, secondary progressive or progressive-relapsing multiple sclerosis; some lacked subtype.

Turning to this clonotype: The antigen is not known.

Researchers reported that TCR beta cDNA libraries carried unique molecular identifiers. TCRdb re-called the PCR reads through MiXCR, storing one row per CDR3 protein. The data show around 200,000 distinct CDR3 sequences, 29% seen once. Whole-study findings and limits: Controls significantly exceeded multiple sclerosis patients in normalized Chao1 diversity. The authors found that F measure strongly co-clustered same-batch samples.

This TCR was recovered from a girl aged 2-17 years with multiple sclerosis. Sequenced input: blood.

CDR3 in DNA: TGTGCCAGCAGTTCGCGCTCTCTAGGTGAGCAGTTCTTC. It is translated as CASSSRSLGEQFF. The chain joins TRBV27 to TRBJ2-1; no clear D. V lost 4 bases and J 9 bases, leaving 13 bases between the germline ends. Germline values: CDR1 MNHEY, CDR2 SMNVEV (reference sequence). The CDR3 extends over 13 amino acids.